Below, 19 T cell receptor beta chains from the same sample are listed, as sequenced in a study of blood T cell repertoires in COVID-19. This table comes from immunoSEQ multiplex PCR, and its TCRdb copy is limited to in-frame clones, with some not included. Here the sample spans 90,000 to 150,000 clones, about 91% being singletons. Input material: peripheral blood. The receptor source for this set is a woman aged 50 to 65 with active or convalescent COVID-19.

This chain joins TRBV2 and TRBJ1-5; TRBD1 matches 11 bases. V lost 6 bases to trimming and J lost 5 bases; unmatched junction nucleotides: 3. The V gene's germline CDR1 is SNHLY and CDR2 FYNNEI. This CDR3 comprises 14 residues. CDR3 coding DNA: TGTGCCAGCAGCGGGACAGGGGGGGATCAGCCCCAGCATTTT. Amino acids: CASSGTGGDQPQHF.

The chain links TRBV15 to TRBJ1-4; D is ambiguous. There are 15 residues in the CDR3. V dropped 2 bases and J dropped 8 bases, with 15 bases sitting between them. Germline CDR1 and CDR2: LNHNV and YYDKDF (reference sequence). CDR3 in amino acids: CATSRPPGILEKLFF. The CDR3 nucleotides read TGTGCCACCAGCAGACCACCGGGAATCCTAGAAAAACTGTTTTTT.

The genes are TRBV4-1 and TRBJ2-5; the D is unclear. V shed 0 bases and J shed 5 bases, with 13 bases lying between them. Looked up from germline, CDR1 is MGHRA and CDR2 is YSYEKL. The CDR3 is 15 amino acids. CDR3 protein: CASSQDPRGEETQYF. The DNA of the CDR3 is TGCGCCAGCAGCCAAGACCCTCGAGGTGAGGAGACCCAGTACTTC.

The rearrangement joins TRBV24-1 to TRBJ1-5, with TRBD1 matching over 7 bases. The CDR3 totals 15 residues. J was trimmed by 9 bases and V by 3 bases; bases with no gene match: 10. Germline V gives CDR1 KGHDR, CDR2 SFDVKD. The CDR3 nucleotides read TGTGCCACCAGTGATCCGGGACAGCCCCGTGGGCCCCAGCATTTT. This translates into CATSDPGQPRGPQHF.

This clone turned up a few times. This CDR3 is also generated by other DNA sequences in the sample. The rearrangement links TRBV6-5 to TRBJ2-7; tentatively, D is TRBD1 (6 bases). This CDR3 is 12 amino acids long. With 0 bases removed from V and 6 bases from J, the gap between germline ends came to 6 bases. Per germline, CDR1 MNHEY and CDR2 SVGAGI. CDR3 nucleotides: TGTGCCAGCAGTTACTCAGGGGGCGAGCAGTACTTC. Translating it yields CASSYSGGEQYF.

This clone was recorded only once. In DNA, the CDR3 is TGTGCCAGCAGTTCCCTAGGGACTTTTTTAGGGGAGCAGTACTTC. Translated: CASSSLGTFLGEQYF. This sequence joins TRBV6-5 and TRBJ2-7; D possibly corresponds to TRBD2 (6 bases). In germline, CDR1 is MNHEY, CDR2 SVGAGI. This CDR3 has 15 residues. V dropped 4 bases and J dropped 7 bases, with 20 bases sitting between them.

The chain joins TRBV19 to TRBJ1-1, with 8 bases that match TRBD1. This CDR3 spans 14 amino acids. V was clipped by 5 bases and J by 1 base; unmatched bases: 3. The germline V gene encodes CDR1 LNHDA and CDR2 SQIVND (reference sequence). This chain's CDR3 is CASSDRGPNTEAFF. The CDR3 nucleotides read TGTGCCAGTAGTGACAGGGGCCCGAACACTGAAGCTTTCTTT. Supplemented by reference TRBV19 and TRBJ1-1, the full variable domain reads DGGITQSPKYLFRKEGQNVTLSCEQNLNHDAMYWYRQDPGQGLRLIYYSQIVNDFQKGDIAEGYSVSREKKESFPLTVTSAQKNPTAFYLCASSDRGPNTEAFFGQGTRLTVV.

V is TRBV6-5 and J is TRBJ1-2; TRBD1 is a possible D gene (6 bases). The CDR3 sequence is 14 residues long. The germline V gene encodes CDR1 MNHEY and CDR2 SVGAGI. Trimming took off 0 bases at V and 7 bases at J, with 12 bases between the two ends. Here the CDR3 DNA reads TGTGCCAGCAGTTACTCTCGGGGGGCAAGTGGCTACACCTTC. Translating it yields CASSYSRGASGYTF.

In its sample, this clone was seen once. CDR3 amino acids: CASSFTSAAETQYF. The CDR3 DNA reads TGTGCCAGCAGCTTTACTAGCGCGGCAGAGACCCAGTACTTC. V is TRBV11-2 and J is TRBJ2-5; 7 bases align to TRBD2. J was trimmed by 4 bases and V by 3 bases; bases with no gene match: 5. This CDR3 contains 14 residues. Germline V gene lookup returns CDR1 SGHAT and CDR2 FQNNGV.

CDR3 nucleotide sequence: TGTGCCAGTAGTACCACAACAGGGTACAATCAGCCCCAGCATTTT. This translates into CASSTTTGYNQPQHF. The rearrangement links TRBV19 to TRBJ1-5, with D perhaps matching TRBD1 (6 bases). The CDR3 covers 15 residues. Germline-derived CDR1 and CDR2 are LNHDA and SQIVND (reference sequence). V was clipped by 4 bases and J by 3 bases, with 13 bases between them.

The CDR3 bases are TGTGCCAGCTCACCCGCAACACCCGGGGAAAAACTGTTTTTT. Translated: CASSPATPGEKLFF. This chain links TRBV18 with TRBJ1-4, with D unclear. CDR1 is KGHSH, CDR2 LQKENI, per germline. The CDR3 extends over 14 amino acids. V lost 3 bases to trimming and J lost 8 bases, with 13 bases between them.

This chain links TRBV9 with TRBJ1-5; tentatively, D is TRBD1 (5 bases). V shed 4 bases and J shed 1 base, with 15 bases lying between them. This CDR3 comprises 16 residues. Germline V gene lookup returns CDR1 SGDLS and CDR2 YYNGEE. The CDR3 bases are TGTGCCAGCAGCCCCGGCCGGGGGGGAAGCAATCAGCCCCAGCATTTT. It specifies CASSPGRGGSNQPQHF.

The V and J genes are TRBV12-3 or TRBV12-4 and TRBJ2-7; tentative D call: TRBD2 (5 bases). V lost 3 bases and J 6 bases, leaving 9 bases between the germline ends. There are 12 residues in the CDR3. Here the CDR3 reads CASSFPEGEQYF. CDR3 nucleotides: TGTGCCAGCAGTTTTCCAGAGGGCGAGCAGTACTTC.

The rearrangement links TRBV7-2 to TRBJ2-3; D is unresolved. V was trimmed by 5 bases and J by 6 bases, leaving 9 bases between them. The CDR3 consists of 12 residues. Germline CDR1 reads SGHTA; CDR2 reads FQGNSA. In DNA form, the CDR3 reads TGTGCCAGCAGCCAATTCTACGATACGCAGTATTTT. Protein product: CASSQFYDTQYF.

The chain combines TRBV28 with TRBJ1-1, with D perhaps matching TRBD1 (5 bases). The CDR3 length is 18 residues. The ends were cut back, 5 bases at V and 0 bases at J, with 22 bases in the middle. Germline CDR1 is MDHEN and CDR2 is SYDVKM. The CDR3 spells CASSRPDISQEMNTEAFF. The DNA for the CDR3 is TGTGCCAGCAGTCGACCGGACATCTCCCAGGAAATGAACACTGAAGCTTTCTTT.

The V gene is TRBV23-1, the J gene TRBJ1-4; D gene ambiguous. TRBV23-1 is an ORF; its function is uncertain. V lost 0 bases to trimming and J lost 5 bases, with 10 bases between them. The CDR3 consists of 15 residues. CDR3 sequence (DNA): TGCGCCAGCAGTCAATCTGCCAGGCTAAATGAAAAACTGTTTTTT. It is translated as CASSQSARLNEKLFF.

The chain carries TRBV11-2 and TRBJ1-6; no clear D gene. The CDR3 has 15 amino acids. Trimming stripped 7 bases from V and 4 bases from J, with 14 bases between. Germline CDR1 reads SGHAT; CDR2 reads FQNNGV. The CDR3 sequence: CASTKEAGYNSPLHF. The CDR3 nucleotides are TGTGCCAGCACAAAAGAAGCCGGTTATAATTCACCCCTCCACTTT.

V usage is TRBV4-1 and J usage is TRBJ1-4; D gene uncertain. In germline, CDR1 is MGHRA, CDR2 YSYEKL. Trimming stripped 3 bases from V and 5 bases from J, with 7 bases between. There are 13 residues in the CDR3. DNA of the CDR3: TGCGCCAGCAGCCAGCGCTTGAATGAAAAACTGTTTTTT. This encodes CASSQRLNEKLFF.

This clone was seen only a few times. This chain links TRBV20-1 with TRBJ2-7, with D uncertain. V dropped 6 bases and J dropped 3 bases, with 9 bases sitting between them. Germline lookup yields CDR1 DFQATT and CDR2 SNEGSKA (reference sequence). This CDR3 spans 11 amino acids. CDR3 protein: CSASSGYEQYF. CDR3 nucleotide sequence: TGCAGTGCCTCCTCAGGCTACGAGCAGTACTTC.